Listed below are T cell receptor beta chains from one sample, sequenced in a study of human T cells and chemical hapten exposure. TCRdb ran MiXCR on the RACE reads and lists one entry per CDR3 protein. The table has approximately 80,000 distinct CDR3 sequences, roughly a tenth seen once. The specimen was whole blood, collected in connection with sensitization to the hapten diphenylcyclopropenone (DPC). These receptors all come from a woman between 25 and 40 years old with alopecia areata. Some clones in this sample may be carry-over from other donors' samples. Both conserved end residues are part of each CDR3. The order of the fields is D gene, clone size, J gene, V gene, CDR3 DNA, CDR3 protein. D genes are given only for firm matches. Clone sizes are given selectively: once, few, many, or a class where the clone is expanded.

d_call: NA; clone_size: NA; j_call: TRBJ2-3; v_call: TRBV28; cdr3_nt: TGTGCCAGCAGCCTGAACGCAGATACGCAGTATTTT; cdr3_aa: CASSLNADTQYF
d_call: TRBD2; clone_size: NA; j_call: TRBJ2-7; v_call: TRBV6-1; cdr3_nt: TGTGCCAGCCGTCCGCCACTAGCGCCCGCCTACGAGCAGTACTTC; cdr3_aa: CASRPPLAPAYEQYF
d_call: NA; clone_size: NA; j_call: TRBJ2-5; v_call: TRBV11-2; cdr3_nt: TGTGCCAGCAGCTCCGGGCTCCAAGAGACCCAGTACTTC; cdr3_aa: CASSSGLQETQYF
d_call: NA; clone_size: many; j_call: TRBJ2-5; v_call: TRBV11-2; cdr3_nt: TGTGCCAGCAGCCCCGGGACGCCACAAGAGACCCAGTACTTC; cdr3_aa: CASSPGTPQETQYF
d_call: NA; clone_size: NA; j_call: TRBJ2-3; v_call: TRBV2; cdr3_nt: TGTGCCTGTCATCAGGGGATTGGGATTCGGCGCACAGATACGCAGTATTTT; cdr3_aa: CACHQGIGIRRTDTQYF
d_call: NA; clone_size: few; j_call: TRBJ2-2; v_call: TRBV12-3/TRBV12-4; cdr3_nt: TGTGCCAGCAGTTTAAAGGGAACCCCCACCGGGGAGCTGTTTTTT; cdr3_aa: CASSLKGTPTGELFF
d_call: TRBD1; clone_size: few; j_call: TRBJ1-2; v_call: TRBV6-5; cdr3_nt: TGTGCCAGCAGAAATCCGGGACAGGGGAAGGACGGCTACACCTTC; cdr3_aa: CASRNPGQGKDGYTF
d_call: TRBD2; clone_size: many; j_call: TRBJ2-5; v_call: TRBV29-1; cdr3_nt: TGCAGCGTTGATTTCAGGGAGGGCGAGACCCAGTACTTC; cdr3_aa: CSVDFREGETQYF
d_call: NA; clone_size: NA; j_call: TRBJ1-5; v_call: TRBV28; cdr3_nt: TGTGCCAGCAGCTTAAGATTCACACCGCCCAATCAGCCCCAGCATTTT; cdr3_aa: CASSLRFTPPNQPQHF
d_call: NA; clone_size: many; j_call: TRBJ2-7; v_call: TRBV6-2/TRBV6-3; cdr3_nt: TGTGCCAGCAGTTACGGTGGAAGGGGCTACGAGCAGTACTTC; cdr3_aa: CASSYGGRGYEQYF
d_call: NA; clone_size: many; j_call: TRBJ2-6; v_call: TRBV28; cdr3_nt: TGTGCCAGCAGTTCTAACTCTGGGGCCAACGTCCTGACTTTC; cdr3_aa: CASSSNSGANVLTF
d_call: TRBD1; clone_size: many; j_call: TRBJ2-7; v_call: TRBV5-4; cdr3_nt: TGTGCCAGCAGCTTGGCTCCGGGACAGGGTCCCTACGAGCAGTACTTC; cdr3_aa: CASSLAPGQGPYEQYF
d_call: TRBD1; clone_size: many; j_call: TRBJ1-4; v_call: TRBV3-1; cdr3_nt: TGTGCCAGCAGCCAAGACGGGACAGGGGGCGTCCCAGTTGAAAAACTGTTTTTT; cdr3_aa: CASSQDGTGGVPVEKLFF
d_call: TRBD1; clone_size: NA; j_call: TRBJ1-5; v_call: TRBV28; cdr3_nt: TGTGCCAGCAGTTTGGGACAGCCGATACCCCAGCATTTT; cdr3_aa: CASSLGQPIPQHF
d_call: TRBD2; clone_size: many; j_call: TRBJ2-3; v_call: TRBV27; cdr3_nt: TGTGCCAGCAGTTTTGGGTGGGGGGGGAGTACAGATACGCAGTATTTT; cdr3_aa: CASSFGWGGSTDTQYF
d_call: TRBD1; clone_size: many; j_call: TRBJ1-2; v_call: TRBV12-3/TRBV12-4; cdr3_nt: TGTGCCATCAATCGACAGGGTAACTATGGCTACACCTTC; cdr3_aa: CAINRQGNYGYTF
d_call: TRBD2; clone_size: many; j_call: TRBJ2-3; v_call: TRBV28; cdr3_nt: TGTGCCAGCAGTCCGTGGACTAGCGGGGTCACAGATACGCAGTATTTT; cdr3_aa: CASSPWTSGVTDTQYF
d_call: TRBD1; clone_size: few; j_call: TRBJ1-1; v_call: TRBV29-1; cdr3_nt: TGCAGCGTGAGGGGACAGGAGAACACTGAAGCTTTCTTT; cdr3_aa: CSVRGQENTEAFF
d_call: NA; clone_size: few; j_call: TRBJ2-3; v_call: TRBV20-1; cdr3_nt: TGCAGTGCTAGGAGATTCAGCTTTGACGCAGATACGCAGTATTTT; cdr3_aa: CSARRFSFDADTQYF
d_call: TRBD2; clone_size: NA; j_call: TRBJ2-2; v_call: TRBV20-1; cdr3_nt: TGCAGTGCTACGGATAGCGGGGGGGCCGGGGAGCTGTTTTTT; cdr3_aa: CSATDSGGAGELFF
d_call: NA; clone_size: NA; j_call: TRBJ1-2; v_call: TRBV18; cdr3_nt: TGTGCCAGCTCACCAACTAGTTTGGATGGCTACACCTTC; cdr3_aa: CASSPTSLDGYTF
d_call: TRBD2; clone_size: NA; j_call: TRBJ2-3; v_call: TRBV4-1; cdr3_nt: TGCGCCAGCAGCCAAGATTTCGGGTTCCGGGGGGGGCAGTATTTT; cdr3_aa: CASSQDFGFRGGQYF
d_call: NA; clone_size: many; j_call: TRBJ2-7; v_call: TRBV20-1; cdr3_nt: TGCAGTGCTAGAGTTCAGGGCTTCGGGCAGTACTTC; cdr3_aa: CSARVQGFGQYF
d_call: NA; clone_size: many; j_call: TRBJ2-4; v_call: TRBV24-1; cdr3_nt: TGTGCCACCGCTTCAGACAGAGAAAACATTCAGTACTTC; cdr3_aa: CATASDRENIQYF
d_call: NA; clone_size: few; j_call: TRBJ2-3; v_call: TRBV20-1; cdr3_nt: TGCAGTGCGGAGGCCGGGACGACTAGCACAGATACGCAGTATTTT; cdr3_aa: CSAEAGTTSTDTQYF
d_call: NA; clone_size: many; j_call: TRBJ1-1; v_call: TRBV5-4; cdr3_nt: TGTGCCAGCAGCTTGGAGACACACACTGAAGCTTTCTTT; cdr3_aa: CASSLETHTEAFF
d_call: NA; clone_size: NA; j_call: TRBJ2-7; v_call: TRBV28; cdr3_nt: TGTGCCAGCAGCCCCCTGGCAGGGGAGCAGTACTTC; cdr3_aa: CASSPLAGEQYF